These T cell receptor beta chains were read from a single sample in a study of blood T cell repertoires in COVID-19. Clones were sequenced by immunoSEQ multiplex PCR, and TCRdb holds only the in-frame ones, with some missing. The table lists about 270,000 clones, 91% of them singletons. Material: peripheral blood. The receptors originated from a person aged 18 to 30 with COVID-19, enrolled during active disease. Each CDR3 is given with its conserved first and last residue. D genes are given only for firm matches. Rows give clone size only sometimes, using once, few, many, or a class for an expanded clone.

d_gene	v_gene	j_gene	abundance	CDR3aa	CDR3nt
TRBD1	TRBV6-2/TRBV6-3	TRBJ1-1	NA	CASSPWTGGTEAFF	TGTGCCAGCAGTCCCTGGACAGGGGGCACTGAAGCTTTCTTT
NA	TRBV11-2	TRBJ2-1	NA	CASSLAGDPRTIEQFF	TGTGCCAGCAGCTTAGCCGGGGATCCACGAACAATTGAGCAGTTCTTC
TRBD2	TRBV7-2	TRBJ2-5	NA	CASSPGLAMETQYF	TGTGCCAGCAGCCCGGGACTAGCCATGGAGACCCAGTACTTC
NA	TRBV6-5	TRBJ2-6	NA	CASSYPPPRANVLTF	TGTGCCAGCAGTTACCCCCCTCCTCGGGCCAACGTCCTGACTTTC
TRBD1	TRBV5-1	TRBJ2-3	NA	CASSLTGGVTDTQYF	TGCGCCAGCAGCTTAACAGGGGGTGTCACAGATACGCAGTATTTT
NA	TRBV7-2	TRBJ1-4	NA	CASSLAAATNEKLFF	TGTGCCAGCAGCTTAGCTGCGGCTACTAATGAAAAACTGTTTTTT
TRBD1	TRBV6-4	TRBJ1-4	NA	CATPGTGGYIGEKLFF	TGTGCCACTCCCGGGACAGGGGGCTATATTGGTGAAAAACTGTTTTTT
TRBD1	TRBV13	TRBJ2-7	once	CASSTGQGAGEQYF	TGTGCCAGCAGCACGGGACAGGGGGCGGGGGAGCAGTACTTC
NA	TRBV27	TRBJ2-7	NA	CASSLVGRGPYEQYF	TGTGCCAGCAGTTTAGTTGGCAGGGGCCCCTACGAGCAGTACTTC
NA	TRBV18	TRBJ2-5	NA	CASSSYRQETQYF	TGTGCCAGCTCATCCTACAGGCAAGAGACCCAGTACTTC
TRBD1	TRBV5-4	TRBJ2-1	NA	CASRPTGDPYNEQFF	TGTGCCAGCAGGCCGACAGGGGACCCATACAATGAGCAGTTCTTC
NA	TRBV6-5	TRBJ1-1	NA	CASSFNPDRMNTEAFF	TGTGCCAGCAGTTTCAATCCGGACAGAATGAACACTGAAGCTTTCTTT
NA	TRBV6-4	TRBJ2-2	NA	CASSEAQNTGELFF	TGTGCCAGCAGTGAGGCCCAAAACACCGGGGAGCTGTTTTTT
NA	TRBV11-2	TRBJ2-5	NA	CASSPRNRETQYF	TGTGCCAGCTCCCCTAGGAATAGGGAGACCCAGTACTTC
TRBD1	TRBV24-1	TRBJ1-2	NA	CATSDSPPDRGGYTF	TGTGCCACCAGTGATTCCCCGCCGGACAGGGGGGGCTACACCTTC
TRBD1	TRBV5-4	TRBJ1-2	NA	CASSLESRTGDGYTF	TGTGCCAGCAGTCTGGAATCCCGGACAGGGGATGGCTACACCTTC
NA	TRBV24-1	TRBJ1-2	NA	CATSDIYGSGYTF	TGTGCCACCAGTGATATATATGGGAGTGGCTACACCTTC
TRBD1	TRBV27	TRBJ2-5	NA	CASSLRGTGFETQYF	TGTGCCAGCAGTTTACGCGGGACAGGCTTCGAGACCCAGTACTTC
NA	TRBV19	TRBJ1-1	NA	CASSWHTEAFF	TGTGCCAGTAGTTGGCACACTGAAGCTTTCTTT
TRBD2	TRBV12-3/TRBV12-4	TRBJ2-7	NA	CASSFLAGGEQYF	TGTGCCAGCAGTTTCCTAGCGGGAGGCGAGCAGTACTTC
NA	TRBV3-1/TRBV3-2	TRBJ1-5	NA	CASSQGRTPLQHF	TGTGCCAGCAGCCAAGGCAGGACACCCCTTCAGCATTTT
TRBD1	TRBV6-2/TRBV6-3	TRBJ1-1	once	CASSSGQGWAEAFF	TGTGCCAGCAGTTCCGGACAGGGCTGGGCTGAAGCTTTCTTT
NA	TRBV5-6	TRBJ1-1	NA	CASSSGTGAAFF	TGTGCCAGCAGCTCAGGGACTGGAGCAGCTTTCTTT
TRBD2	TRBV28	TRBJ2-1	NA	CASRSAGLPVGDEQFF	TGTGCCAGCAGGTCTGCGGGACTACCGGTGGGGGACGAGCAGTTCTTC
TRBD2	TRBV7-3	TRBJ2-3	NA	CASSSGLAPDTQYF	TGTGCCAGCAGCTCCGGACTAGCTCCAGATACGCAGTATTTT
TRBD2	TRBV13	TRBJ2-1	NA	CASRGLAGGYYNEQFF	TGTGCCAGCAGAGGACTAGCGGGAGGATACTACAATGAGCAGTTCTTC
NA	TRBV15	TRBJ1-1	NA	CATSRVGQGILSTEAFF	TGTGCCACCAGCAGAGTCGGGCAGGGGATCTTATCCACTGAAGCTTTCTTT
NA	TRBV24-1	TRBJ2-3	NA	CATSDLKYGATDTQYF	TGTGCCACCAGTGATTTGAAATATGGGGCCACAGATACGCAGTATTTT
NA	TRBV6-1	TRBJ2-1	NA	CASSETGDEQFF	TGTGCCAGCAGTGAGACGGGGGATGAGCAGTTCTTC
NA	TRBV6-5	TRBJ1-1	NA	CASSYDRLTEAFF	TGTGCCAGCAGTTACGACAGGCTAACTGAAGCTTTCTTT
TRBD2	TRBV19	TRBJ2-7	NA	CASARVGTSGYEQYF	TGTGCCAGTGCCCGGGTAGGGACTAGCGGCTACGAGCAGTACTTC
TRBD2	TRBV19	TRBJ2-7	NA	CASSIVRTSRYEQYF	TGTGCCAGTAGTATAGTTAGGACTAGTCGATACGAGCAGTACTTC
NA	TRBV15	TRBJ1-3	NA	CATSSDGTSSSGNTIYF	TGTGCCACCAGCAGTGACGGGACATCGAGCTCTGGAAACACCATATATTTT
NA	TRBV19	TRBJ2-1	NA	CASSRSGGLYNEQFF	TGTGCCAGTAGTCGGTCGGGGGGCTTATACAATGAGCAGTTCTTC
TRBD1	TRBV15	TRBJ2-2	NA	CATSRRQGMNTGELFF	TGTGCCACCAGCAGACGACAGGGGATGAACACCGGGGAGCTGTTTTTT
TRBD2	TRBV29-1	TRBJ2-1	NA	CSVVGTSNEQFF	TGCAGCGTTGTTGGGACTAGTAACGAGCAGTTCTTC
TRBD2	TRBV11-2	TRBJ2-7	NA	CASSFRLAGVAEQYF	TGTGCCAGCAGCTTCCGACTAGCGGGAGTGGCCGAGCAGTACTTC
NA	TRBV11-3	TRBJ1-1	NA	CASSLAGNTEAFF	TGTGCCAGCAGCTTAGCGGGGAACACTGAAGCTTTCTTT
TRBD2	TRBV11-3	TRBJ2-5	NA	CASSYGTSGSKRETQYF	TGTGCCAGCAGCTACGGGACTAGCGGGAGTAAGAGAGAGACCCAGTACTTC
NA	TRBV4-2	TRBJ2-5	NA	CASSQSDGRETQYF	TGTGCCAGCAGCCAAAGTGACGGCAGGGAGACCCAGTACTTC
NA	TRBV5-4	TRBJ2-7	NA	CASSADGGLYEQYF	TGTGCCAGCAGCGCGGACGGGGGACTTTACGAGCAGTACTTC
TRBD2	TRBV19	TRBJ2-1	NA	CASSISGSSYNEQFF	TGTGCCAGTAGCATTAGCGGGAGCTCCTACAATGAGCAGTTCTTC